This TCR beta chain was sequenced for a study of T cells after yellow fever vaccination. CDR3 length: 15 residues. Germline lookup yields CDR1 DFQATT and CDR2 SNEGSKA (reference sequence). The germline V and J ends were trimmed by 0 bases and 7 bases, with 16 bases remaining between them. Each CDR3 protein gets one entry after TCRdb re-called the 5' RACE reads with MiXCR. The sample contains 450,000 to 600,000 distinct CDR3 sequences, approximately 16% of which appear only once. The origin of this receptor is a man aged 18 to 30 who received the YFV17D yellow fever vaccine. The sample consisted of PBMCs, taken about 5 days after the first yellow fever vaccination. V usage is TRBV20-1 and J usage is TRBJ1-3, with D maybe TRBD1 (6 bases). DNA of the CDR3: TGCAGTGCTAGAGATTCCCGCGCGGGGGGCAACACCATATATTTT. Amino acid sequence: CSARDSRAGGNTIYF.